This T cell receptor beta chain was sequenced during a study of blood T cells in healthy people across ages. Broader study findings: No one knew whether donors had CMV, which possibly confounded expanded clonotype changes.

This CDR3 contains 17 residues. Comments on this clonotype: No antigen is known for it.

The authors ran a second PCR of 7 to 11 cycles using a sample-barcoded 5' primer and a J-beta primer mix. TCRdb processed the 5' RACE reads anew with MiXCR; each CDR3 protein has one entry. The sample consists of some 900,000 distinct CDR3 sequences, roughly 52% of them appearing once. V gene TRBV21-1 combines with J gene TRBJ2-1; the DNA was not compared with TRBD2, the D call given in the table. TRBV21-1 is labeled a pseudogene. The origin of this receptor is a man aged 25 to 40 in good health. The source material was blood. The CDR3 sequence is CASSKDGTSGGYNEQFF. CDR3 sequence (DNA): TGTGCCAGCAGCAAAGATGGGACTAGCGGGGGTTACAATGAGCAGTTCTTC.